Below, 31 T cell receptor beta chains from the same sample are listed, as sequenced in a study of identical twins' blood T cells. From the 5' RACE reads, TCRdb called clonotypes with MiXCR, one entry per CDR3 protein. The sample holds 350,000 to 400,000 distinct CDR3 sequences, under 30% seen once. Sequenced: PBMCs. The receptors derive from a woman between 18 and 50 years old in good health.

This clonotype was detected only a few times. This chain joins TRBV6-6 and TRBJ2-3; D gene uncertain. The V gene lost 2 bases and the J gene lost 2 bases, with 11 bases spanning the gap. Per germline, CDR1 MNHNY and CDR2 SVGAGI (reference sequence). The CDR3 has 15 residues. CDR3 nucleotides: TGTGCCAGCAGTTACCTCGGCCAGGCCACAGATACGCAGTATTTT. Encoded protein: CASSYLGQATDTQYF.

This clonotype showed up just a few times. The V gene is TRBV20-1, the J gene TRBJ2-5; 7 nucleotides match TRBD1. Germline CDR1 reads DFQATT; CDR2 reads SNEGSKA (reference sequence). J lost 2 bases, V lost 5 bases, and 2 bases had no gene match. The CDR3 sequence is 12 residues long. The chain's CDR3 is CSASGQQETQYF. The CDR3 DNA follows: TGCAGTGCTTCGGGACAGCAAGAGACCCAGTACTTC.

As to this clonotype: Relative to the germline gene, one junction end is altered; a read error may explain this. The chain joins TRBV29-1 to TRBJ1-1; no clear D gene. The CDR3 has 10 residues. Germline lookup yields CDR1 SQVTM and CDR2 ANQGSEA. The CDR3 loop is CNVVSGEAFF. For the CDR3, the DNA is TGCAACGTTGTTTCGGGGGAAGCTTTCTTT.

This clonotype was recorded a few times. This chain connects TRBV20-1 to TRBJ2-1; 11 positions match TRBD2. Losses at the gene ends were 5 bases for V and 4 bases for J; bases not matched to a gene: 4. The CDR3 sequence is 14 residues long. CDR1 is DFQATT and CDR2 is SNEGSKA in the germline V gene (reference sequence). CDR3 protein: CSADLAGGYNEQFF. As DNA, the CDR3 is TGCAGTGCTGATCTAGCGGGAGGTTACAATGAGCAGTTCTTC.

This chain uses TRBV5-1 with TRBJ2-2; 7 nucleotides align to TRBD1. The germline CDR1 and CDR2 sequences are SGHRS and YFSETQ. The CDR3 is 17 residues long. Unmatched junction bases numbered 9, after V lost 4 bases and J lost 0 bases. CDR3 in amino acids: CASSDGWTGANTGELFF. The CDR3 DNA follows: TGCGCCAGCAGCGATGGATGGACAGGAGCGAACACCGGGGAGCTGTTTTTT.

J is TRBJ1-1 and V is TRBV27; D ambiguous. Per germline, CDR1 MNHEY and CDR2 SMNVEV (reference sequence). The CDR3 has 14 amino acids. V was trimmed by 2 bases and J by 4 bases, leaving 11 bases between them. CDR3 nucleotide sequence: TGTGCCAGCAGTTTAACGGGAGGTATCACTGAAGCTTTCTTT. Protein product: CASSLTGGITEAFF.

The chain carries TRBV5-1 and TRBJ2-1; 9 positions match TRBD2. The CDR3 sequence is 14 residues long. Germline CDR1 is SGHRS and CDR2 is YFSETQ. The ends lost 2 bases at V and 7 bases at J; junction bases unmatched: 4. CDR3 DNA sequence: TGCGCCAGCAGCTTCGGCGGGGGGGTTAATGAGCAGTTCTTC. Translating gives CASSFGGGVNEQFF.

The chain employs TRBV27 and TRBJ1-2; D is possibly TRBD1 (5 bases). The CDR3 contains 17 residues. In germline, CDR1 is MNHEY, CDR2 SMNVEV (reference sequence). V was pared by 3 bases and J by 8 bases, with 25 bases between. CDR3 amino acids: CASSFVGPGLQWRGYTF. DNA of the CDR3: TGTGCCAGCAGTTTCGTCGGACCAGGGCTTCAGTGGAGAGGCTACACCTTC.

V usage is TRBV5-1 and J usage is TRBJ2-1; D is perhaps TRBD1 or TRBD2 (5 bases each). Germline CDR1 is SGHRS and CDR2 is YFSETQ. This CDR3 contains 15 residues. The V end was cut by 1 base, the J end by 7 bases, with 15 bases between. CDR3 in amino acids: CASSLIRAGANEQFF. The CDR3, as DNA: TGCGCCAGCAGCTTGATCAGGGCGGGCGCGAATGAGCAGTTCTTC.

This clonotype was observed at least ten times. The chain couples TRBV20-1 to TRBJ1-1, with 9 bases aligning to TRBD1. The CDR3 loop spans 15 amino acids. The ends lost 1 base at V and 3 bases at J; junction bases unmatched: 6. The germline V gene encodes CDR1 DFQATT and CDR2 SNEGSKA (reference sequence). CDR3 nucleotides: TGCAGTGCTAGAGGAGGACGACAGGGGGACACTGAAGCTTTCTTT. Translated: CSARGGRQGDTEAFF.

On this clonotype itself: A read error is possible here, since a much larger clone lies one base away. The CDR3 sequence is CSAQQVWTEAFF. CDR3 nucleotides: TGCAGTGCTCAACAGGTATGGACTGAAGCTTTCTTT. The V gene is TRBV20-1, the J gene TRBJ1-1; the D gene is possibly TRBD1 (5 bases). Germline V gene data show CDR1 as DFQATT and CDR2 as SNEGSKA (reference sequence). Deletions cut 5 bases from V and 5 bases from J, with 12 bases between. This CDR3 spans 12 amino acids.

This clonotype came up a few times. This chain joins TRBV29-1 and TRBJ1-2, with D maybe TRBD1 (6 bases). The CDR3 consists of 13 residues. Trimming left V 3 bases short and J 5 bases short, with 13 bases between. The germline gives CDR1 SQVTM, CDR2 ANQGSEA. CDR3 in DNA: TGCAGCGTTGAGGCAGGGGAGGGTTATGGCTACACCTTC. Translation gives CSVEAGEGYGYTF.

The V gene is TRBV5-5, the J gene TRBJ1-2; no clear D gene. CDR1 is SGHKS, CDR2 YYEKEE, per germline (reference sequence). With 2 bases removed from V and 5 bases from J, the gap between germline ends came to 16 bases. The CDR3 totals 15 residues. This chain's CDR3 is CASSFDMGVDYGYTF. DNA for the CDR3: TGTGCCAGCAGCTTCGATATGGGTGTAGATTATGGCTACACCTTC.

The rearrangement joins TRBV7-9 to TRBJ1-1; D ambiguous. Germline CDR1 reads SEHNR; CDR2 reads FQNEAQ (reference sequence). The CDR3 has 14 residues. Trimming cost V 3 bases and J 11 bases, with 19 bases left between them. In DNA, the CDR3 is TGTGCCAGCAGCTTTTCGAAACATCCTTTTGGGGCTTTCTTT. This gives the protein CASSFSKHPFGAFF.

The chain carries TRBV3-1 and TRBJ1-1; no firm D call. Per the germline V gene, CDR1 is LGHDT and CDR2 is YNNKEL (reference sequence). The V end lost 0 bases, the J end lost 13 bases, and 6 bases lay between the germline ends. This CDR3 is built from 10 residues. The CDR3 is CASSQDRIFF. CDR3 DNA: TGTGCCAGCAGCCAAGATCGCATTTTCTTT.

This chain links TRBV3-1 with TRBJ2-4, with a possible D match to TRBD2 (5 bases). Trimming cost V 2 bases and J 6 bases, with 14 bases left between them. CDR1 is LGHDT and CDR2 is YNNKEL in the germline V gene (reference sequence). The CDR3 sequence is 15 residues long. CDR3 in DNA: TGTGCCAGCAGCCAAATGACGGGGTCTAGAAACATTCAGTACTTC. Translated: CASSQMTGSRNIQYF.

This clonotype was counted at least ten times. The V call is TRBV11-2, the J call TRBJ1-1, with D hard to call. Germline CDR1 SGHAT, CDR2 FQNNGV. The CDR3 contains 13 residues. The ends were cut back, 3 bases at V and 0 bases at J, with 5 bases in the middle. CDR3 nucleotide sequence: TGTGCCAGCAGCTTGGGGATGAACACTGAAGCTTTCTTT. It yields the protein CASSLGMNTEAFF.

The chain joins TRBV7-6 to TRBJ2-1; 11 bases agree with TRBD2. The trim removed 5 bases at V and 6 bases at J, leaving 9 bases unmatched. The germline CDR1 and CDR2 sequences are SGHVS and FNYEAQ. This CDR3 is 16 amino acids long. In DNA, the CDR3 is TGTGCCAGCAGCAAACTGACTAGCGGGGTTATCAATGAGCAGTTCTTC. Amino acid sequence: CASSKLTSGVINEQFF.

The rearrangement joins TRBV5-5 to TRBJ2-1; D may be TRBD1 (6 bases). Trimming stripped 4 bases from V and 3 bases from J, with 17 bases between. Germline assignment: CDR1 SGHKS and CDR2 YYEKEE (reference sequence). The CDR3 totals 16 residues. The CDR3 sequence is CASSPLPGQDYNEQFF. CDR3 in DNA: TGTGCCAGCAGCCCGCTCCCGGGACAAGACTACAATGAGCAGTTCTTC. The full variable domain, in which reference TRBV5-5 and TRBJ2-1 provide the parts outside the CDR3, is DAGVTQSPTHLIKTRGQQVTLRCSPISGHKSVSWYQQVLGQGPQFIFQYYEKEERGRGNFPDRFSARQFPNYSSELNVNALLLGDSALYLCASSPLPGQDYNEQFFGPGTRLTVL.

Only a few counts were recorded for this clonotype. V gene TRBV11-2 combines with J gene TRBJ2-3; tentatively, D is TRBD2 (5 bases). V was pared by 3 bases and J by 2 bases, with 12 bases between. CDR1 is SGHAT, CDR2 FQNNGV, per germline. CDR3 length: 15 residues. The CDR3 DNA is TGTGCCAGCAGCTTTCGGGGAGCGGACACAGATACGCAGTATTTT. This sequence encodes CASSFRGADTDTQYF.

This clonotype has just a few counts. CDR3 region: CASTLDRGRTGELFF. For the CDR3, the DNA is TGTGCCAGTACCCTGGACAGGGGCCGAACCGGGGAGCTGTTTTTT. The chain is built from TRBV19 and TRBJ2-2; 9 bases align to TRBD1. The germline V gene encodes CDR1 LNHDA and CDR2 SQIVND (reference sequence). With 7 bases clipped from V and 5 bases from J, the junction kept 8 bases outside the gene matches. CDR3 size: 15 residues. The full variable domain, rest sourced from reference TRBV19 and TRBJ2-2, is DGGITQSPKYLFRKEGQNVTLSCEQNLNHDAMYWYRQDPGQGLRLIYYSQIVNDFQKGDIAEGYSVSREKKESFPLTVTSAQKNPTAFYLCASTLDRGRTGELFFGEGSRLTVL.

The chain has TRBV6-6 and TRBJ2-3; D tentatively fits TRBD1 or TRBD2 (5 bases each). With 7 bases removed from V and 9 bases from J, the gap between germline ends came to 14 bases. This CDR3 comprises 12 residues. Germline CDR1 MNHNY, CDR2 SVGAGI (reference sequence). DNA of the CDR3: TGTGCCAGCAATAAACAGAGGGGAACGCAGTATTTT. This translates into CASNKQRGTQYF.

The J gene is TRBJ1-1, the V gene TRBV7-9; 11 positions agree with TRBD1. This CDR3 comprises 17 residues. J lost 5 bases, V lost 1 base, and 9 bases had no gene match. Germline lookup yields CDR1 SEHNR and CDR2 FQNEAQ (reference sequence). CDR3 DNA: TGTGCCAGCAGCTTAGAGGGACAGGGGGTGAAGTCGACTGAAGCTTTCTTT. Translating it yields CASSLEGQGVKSTEAFF. Full variable domain (rest looked up from reference TRBV7-9 and TRBJ1-1): DTGVSQNPRHKITKRGQNVTFRCDPISEHNRLYWYRQTLGQGPEFLTYFQNEAQLEKSRLLSDRFSAERPKGSFSTLEIQRTEQGDSAMYLCASSLEGQGVKSTEAFFGQGTRLTVV.

V gene TRBV7-2 combines with J gene TRBJ1-1; maybe TRBD1 (6 bases). The germline V gene has CDR1 SGHTA and CDR2 FQGNSA. Trimming removed 1 base at V and 1 base at J, with 13 bases between. The CDR3 sequence is 16 residues long. The CDR3 is CASSLDSWGANTEAFF. The CDR3 region has the DNA TGTGCCAGCAGCTTAGATTCCTGGGGGGCGAACACTGAAGCTTTCTTT.

This clonotype was recorded a few times. This chain joins TRBV13 and TRBJ2-4; 7 nucleotides agree with TRBD1. Germline V gene data show CDR1 as PRHDT and CDR2 as FYEKMQ (reference sequence). There are 14 residues in the CDR3. V shed 4 bases, J shed 1 base, and the junction held 1 base outside the gene matches. As DNA, the CDR3 is TGTGCCAGCAGCTCACAGGGGGCCAAAAACATTCAGTACTTC. This gives the protein CASSSQGAKNIQYF.

This clonotype was observed a few times. The J gene is TRBJ2-3, the V gene TRBV7-9; a weak D match, TRBD2 (5 bases). The CDR3 is 13 residues long. Per the germline V gene, CDR1 is SEHNR and CDR2 is FQNEAQ (reference sequence). V lost 1 base, J lost 6 bases, and 8 bases lay in between. CDR3 sequence reads: CASSLGGLDTQYF. The CDR3 nucleotides read TGTGCCAGCAGCTTAGGAGGGTTGGATACGCAGTATTTT.

There are a few counts of this clonotype. The V and J genes are TRBV5-1 and TRBJ2-3; 7 nucleotides line up with TRBD2. After removal of 4 bases from V and 4 bases from J, the junction contained 9 bases not matched to a gene. The CDR3 spans 15 residues. CDR1 is SGHRS, CDR2 YFSETQ, per germline. The CDR3 region is CASSRRDYGADTQYF. CDR3 in DNA: TGCGCCAGCAGCCGACGGGACTACGGCGCAGATACGCAGTATTTT. Full variable domain (rest looked up from reference TRBV5-1 and TRBJ2-3): KAGVTQTPRYLIKTRGQQVTLSCSPISGHRSVSWYQQTPGQGLQFLFEYFSETQRNKGNFPGRFSGRQFSNSRSEMNVSTLELGDSALYLCASSRRDYGADTQYFGPGTRLTVL.

A word on this clonotype: The germline gene is not matched at one end of the junction; a read error may be the cause. The chain recombines TRBV20-1 with TRBJ2-6; perhaps TRBD1 as D (7 bases). The CDR3 loop spans 12 amino acids. From germline, CDR1 is DFQATT and CDR2 SNEGSKA (reference sequence). DNA for the CDR3: TGCAGTGCTCGACAGGGACTCGACGTCCCGACTTTC. It yields the protein CSARQGLDVPTF.

The J gene is TRBJ2-3, the V gene TRBV5-1, with 7 nucleotides matching TRBD2. With 7 bases clipped from V and 1 base from J, the junction kept 3 bases outside the gene matches. Germline lookup yields CDR1 SGHRS and CDR2 YFSETQ. This CDR3 is 13 amino acids long. The DNA of the CDR3 is TGCGCCAGCGGGGAGGGACGCACAGATACGCAGTATTTT. Translation gives CASGEGRTDTQYF.

The chain combines TRBV6-6 with TRBJ2-3, with D possibly being TRBD1 or TRBD2 (5 bases each). The CDR3 has 14 residues. Germline V gene data show CDR1 as MNHNY and CDR2 as SVGAGI (reference sequence). The ends were cut back, 6 bases at V and 2 bases at J, with 12 bases in the middle. The CDR3 region has the DNA TGTGCCAGCAGCTCGGGGCCTTACACAGATACGCAGTATTTT. This codes for CASSSGPYTDTQYF.

The chain joins TRBV20-1 to TRBJ2-7; perhaps TRBD1 as D (6 bases). CDR1 is DFQATT, CDR2 SNEGSKA, per germline (reference sequence). V dropped 4 bases and J dropped 2 bases, with 9 bases sitting between them. This CDR3 has 12 residues. This CDR3 is CSATGQTYEQYF. DNA of the CDR3: TGCAGTGCTACCGGACAGACCTACGAGCAGTACTTC.